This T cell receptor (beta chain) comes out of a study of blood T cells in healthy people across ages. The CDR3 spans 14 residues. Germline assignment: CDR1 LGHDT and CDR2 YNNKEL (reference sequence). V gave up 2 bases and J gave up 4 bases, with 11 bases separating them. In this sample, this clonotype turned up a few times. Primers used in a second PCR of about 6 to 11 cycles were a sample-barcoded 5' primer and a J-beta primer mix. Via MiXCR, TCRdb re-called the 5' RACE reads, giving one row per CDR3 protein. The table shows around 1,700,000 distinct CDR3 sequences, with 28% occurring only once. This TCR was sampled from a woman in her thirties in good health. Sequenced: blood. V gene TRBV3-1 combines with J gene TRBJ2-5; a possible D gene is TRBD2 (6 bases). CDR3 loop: CASSQKGGPETQYF. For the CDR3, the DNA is TGTGCCAGCAGCCAAAAGGGAGGCCCAGAGACCCAGTACTTC.